The T cell receptor (beta chain) under discussion was sequenced for a study of PD-L1 blockade in urothelial cancer. Overall study: About 90% of the roughly 30 patients were men whose urothelial cancer was bladder-origin. Median T cell yield per blood sample was about 140,000 cells.

The V gene's germline CDR1 is MNHEY and CDR2 SMNVEV (reference sequence). J was trimmed by 8 bases and V by 3 bases; bases with no gene match: 12. CDR3 length equals 17 residues. Time point: peripheral blood 6 weeks after treatment start. The study enrolled patients with locally advanced or metastatic urothelial carcinoma. For each patient, 1 to 8 samples were obtained, pretreatment and on-treatment. Profiling relied on immunoSEQ multiplex PCR, and the TCRdb table lists in-frame clones only, not all of them. The sample lists about 110,000 clones; approximately 90% were seen once. The V call is TRBV27, the J call TRBJ1-4; 10 nucleotides align to TRBD1. This TCR was sampled from a man in his sixties with urothelial cancer. Sequencing used PBMCs, obtained around atezolizumab (anti-PD-L1) treatment. Here the CDR3 DNA reads TGTGCCAGCAGTTTGAGTACAGGGGACAGGGGTGGGGAAAAACTGTTTTTT. Translation gives CASSLSTGDRGGEKLFF.